Listed below are T cell receptor beta chains from one sample, sequenced in a study of identical twins. A single record per CDR3 protein comes from TCRdb applying MiXCR to the 5' RACE reads. The table shows approximately 260,000 distinct CDR3 sequences, with about 14% occurring only once. Sequenced sample: memory (CD45RO+) T cells sorted from blood. These receptors were obtained from a woman under 30 in good health. Each CDR3 is given with its conserved first and last residue.

CDR3 protein: CASSSQGRLVAGDLRNEQYF
J gene: TRBJ2-7
V gene: TRBV27

CDR3 protein: CSATDGLGTYEQYF
J gene: TRBJ2-7
V gene: TRBV20-1

CDR3 protein: CASSYSVEQFF
J gene: TRBJ2-1
V gene: TRBV6-2/TRBV6-3

CDR3 protein: CASSYLTDALEGSAQHF
J gene: TRBJ1-5
V gene: TRBV6-5

CDR3 protein: CASSTRQGRKGNEQFF
J gene: TRBJ2-1
V gene: TRBV11-2

CDR3 protein: CASSSGPSDEQYF
J gene: TRBJ2-7
V gene: TRBV7-8

CDR3 protein: CASSLVGGATDTQYF
J gene: TRBJ2-3
V gene: TRBV7-2

CDR3 protein: CSASPGGTNEKLFF
J gene: TRBJ1-4
V gene: TRBV20-1

CDR3 protein: CASARTVSYEQFF
J gene: TRBJ2-1
V gene: TRBV5-1

CDR3 protein: CASSSTGSSYNEQFF
J gene: TRBJ2-1
V gene: TRBV27